This T cell receptor (beta chain) was obtained from a study of human thymus T cells. Infants, healthy and Finnish, who were having corrective surgery for congenital heart defects served as donors. A roughly 0.5-1 mL peripheral blood aliquot was taken intraoperatively from four of eight donors. CDR1 SNHLY and CDR2 FYNNEI come from the germline V gene. There are 15 residues in the CDR3. J was trimmed by 3 bases and V by 4 bases; bases with no gene match: 6. Only in-frame clones appear in the TCRdb table, and some are missing; sequencing was by immunoSEQ multiplex PCR. The sample carries more than 45,000 clones, about 94% recorded once.

The chain recombines TRBV2 with TRBJ2-3; 8 nucleotides agree with TRBD2. Specimen: blood. This clonotype originated in a boy younger than two with a congenital heart defect but otherwise immunologically healthy. The CDR3 DNA sequence: TGTGCCAGCAGTGGAGCCGGGGGGGGGACAGATACGCAGTATTTT. Translating it yields CASSGAGGGTDTQYF.